This section outlines one T cell receptor (beta chain) sequence together with its context. Its antigen is unidentified. This entry comes from a study of cytomegalovirus exposure and HLA in healthy donors. The germline gives CDR1 SGHDT, CDR2 YYEEEE. The V gene lost 3 bases and the J gene lost 3 bases, with 10 bases spanning the gap. The CDR3 totals 13 residues. Points from the study as a whole: Testing in vitro showed a few CMV-associated chains specific for CMV antigens.

Profiled with immunoSEQ multiplex PCR; TCRdb holds only in-frame clones, not every one. The sample gives 65,000 or so clones, about 91% of which show up once; 1.3% is in the top ten. The chain links TRBV5-6 to TRBJ2-7, with D possibly TRBD2 on 5 matching bases. Specimen: PBMCs. The TCR was taken from a woman under 30 in good health and CMV-seronegative. The DNA for the CDR3 is TGTGCCAGCAGCTCGCCGGAGGACTACGAGCAGTACTTC. This codes for CASSSPEDYEQYF.